This entry describes one T cell receptor beta chain. Its cognate antigen has yet to be identified. The input lacks base qualities; no much larger clone sits a single base away. The data belong to a study of CD8+ T cells in alopecia areata (dated by TCRdb to 2016 to 2019). Study-level background: The treated patients took part in an open-label pilot trial in which moderate-to-severe alopecia areata was treated with oral tofacitinib at 5 to 10 mg twice daily. Patients stayed on tofacitinib for 6 to 18 months and then had 6 months of follow-up off drug so that delayed response and recurrence could be assessed. Disease severity in treated patients was measured with the SALT score, which quantifies the percentage of affected scalp surface area. High-throughput TCRbeta sequencing was used to examine T cell clonal expansion in alopecia areata in both the C3H/HeJ mouse model and human patients. In humans, TCRbeta sequencing was performed on scalp tissue and on sorted CD4+ and CD8+ peripheral blood T cells from healthy controls and from patients with patchy or totalis/universalis alopecia areata. Biopsies were taken from tofacitinib-treated patients at baseline and at 4 and 24 weeks of treatment, and a later scalp biopsy was taken in several of the tofacitinib-treated patients. Clonality in the scalp was compared among normal scalp (n=4), patchy alopecia areata scalp (n=8), and alopecia totalis/universalis scalp (n=8). The RNA source kit depended on sample type: the PAXgene miRNA kit for fixed scalp, the miRNeasy kit for PBMCs, and the RNeasy kit for mouse skin. Amplification of TCRbeta CDR3 regions was done by immunoSEQ multiplex PCR using 35 Vbeta forward primers and 13 Jbeta reverse primers.

The intended sense of this specimen's time point label: less than 25 weeks on oral tofacitinib. The treatment or condition label, as the study defines it: oral pan-JAK inhibitor, 5-10 mg twice daily. Lesional scalp punch biopsies and peripheral blood were obtained from alopecia areata patients. After PBMCs were isolated by density centrifugation and stained for CD3, CD4 and CD8, a FACSAria was used to sort CD4+ and CD8+ T cells. Library creation used the immunoSEQ multiplex PCR assay. To provide template for TCR sequencing, every sample had RNA extracted and reverse transcribed into cDNA. First-strand cDNA was synthesized with SuperScript III using a 2:1 mix of oligo-dT and random hexamers. Amplification bias was assessed with a synthetic immune receptor repertoire, and residual bias was removed computationally. Per the authors' processing: After raw reads were preprocessed to remove errors, the CDR3 was defined following IMGT conventions as running from the conserved cysteine to phenylalanine. Clonality was computed as 1 minus the Shannon entropy, with the entropy normalized by log2 of the number of productive unique TCRs. CD4 or CD8 identity of scalp clones was inferred by cross-referencing scalp TCRbeta sequences with sorted blood CD4 and CD8 repertoires. TCRdb took this table from immuneACCESS and kept in-frame rearrangements with V and J called. Such tables lack part of the clones; where checked against another copy, unresolved V genes explain under half of the gap, and the rest is unexplained. V and J calls plus clone size are reproduced from that table; the DNA served to infer D and trimming. This sample holds roughly 200,000 clones; 40% to 65% were observed only once. The ten top clones hold more than 10% of the sample.

Beyond this particular receptor, the publication reports: Many expanded lesional clones persisted in scalp and blood during tofacitinib treatment, which may partly explain relapse after stopping treatment. Scalp TCR repertoire analysis is complicated because resident alphabeta T cells in normal human skin are also sequenced, whereas mouse skin is dominated by gammadelta T cells. Compared with mice, TCR sequences shared between patients were less clear, possibly partly because of HLA diversity across the patient population. Compared with normal scalp, lesional scalp, particularly in alopecia totalis/universalis, had higher clonality and more expanded CD8+ clones, which suggests antigenic drive. Scalp clonality and the number of expanded CD8+ clones among the top 100 scalp clones were significantly decreased by tofacitinib. Because the treated cohort was small and included a single nonresponder, larger studies are needed to assess links between baseline CD8+ expansion and response.

The clonotype comes from a human donor with alopecia areata. The specimen comprised CD8+ T cells sorted from blood, sampled at week 24, from a patient treated with tofacitinib.

Here the CDR3 is given as CASSTRTVLYNSPLHF. The nucleotide sequence reads as follows: TGTGCCAGCAGCACCCGGACAGTCCTTTATAATTCACCCCTCCACTTT. The receptor chain draws on TRBV9 and TRBJ1-6; D gene: possibly TRBD1, on 6 matching bases. Taken from the germline V gene, the CDR1 and CDR2 loops are SGDLS and YYNGEE. At the junction V is shortened by 4 bases and J by 4 bases, with 15 bases in between. From its cysteine to its phenylalanine, the CDR3 spans 16 amino acids. The entry retains the CDR3 DNA only, 48 bases that are in frame from base 1.